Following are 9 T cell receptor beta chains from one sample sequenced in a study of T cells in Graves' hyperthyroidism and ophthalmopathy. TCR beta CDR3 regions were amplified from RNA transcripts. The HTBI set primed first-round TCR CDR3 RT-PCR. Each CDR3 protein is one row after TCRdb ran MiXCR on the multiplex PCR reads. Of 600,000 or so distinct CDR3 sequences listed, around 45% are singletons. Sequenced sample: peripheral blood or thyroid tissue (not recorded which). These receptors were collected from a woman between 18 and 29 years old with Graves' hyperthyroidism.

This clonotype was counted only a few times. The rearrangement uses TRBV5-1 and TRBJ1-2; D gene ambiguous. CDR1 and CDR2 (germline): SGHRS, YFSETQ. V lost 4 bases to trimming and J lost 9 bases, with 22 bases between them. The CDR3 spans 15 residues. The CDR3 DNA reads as TGCGCCAGCAGCCAAGATCTTGACAAGGGTTATCGCTACACCTTC. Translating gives CASSQDLDKGYRYTF.

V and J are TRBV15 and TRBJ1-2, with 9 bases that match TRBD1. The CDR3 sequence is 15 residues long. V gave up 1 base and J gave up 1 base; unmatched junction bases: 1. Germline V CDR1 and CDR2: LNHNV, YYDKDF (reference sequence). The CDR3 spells CATSRVTGGNYGYTF. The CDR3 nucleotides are TGTGCCACCAGCAGAGTGACAGGGGGTAACTATGGCTACACCTTC. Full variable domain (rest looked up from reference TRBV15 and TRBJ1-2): DAMVIQNPRYQVTQFGKPVTLSCSQTLNHNVMYWYQQKSSQAPKLLFHYYDKDFNNEADTPDNFQSRRPNTSFCFLDIRSPGLGDTAMYLCATSRVTGGNYGYTFGSGTRLTVV.

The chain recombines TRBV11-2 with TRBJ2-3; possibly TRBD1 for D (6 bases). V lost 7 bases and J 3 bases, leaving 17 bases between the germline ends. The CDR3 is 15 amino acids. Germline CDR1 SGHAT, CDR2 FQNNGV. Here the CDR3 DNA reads TGTGCCAGCACCCACGTATCAGGGGCAACAGATACGCAGTATTTT. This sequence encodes CASTHVSGATDTQYF.

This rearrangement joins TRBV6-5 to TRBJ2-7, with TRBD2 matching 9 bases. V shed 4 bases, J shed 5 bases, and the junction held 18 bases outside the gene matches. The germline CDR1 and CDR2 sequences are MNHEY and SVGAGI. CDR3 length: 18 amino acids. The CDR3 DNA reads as TGTGCCAGCAGTTTCCCACCACCCATAGCGGGAGTAGTCCACGAGCAGTACTTC. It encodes CASSFPPPIAGVVHEQYF.

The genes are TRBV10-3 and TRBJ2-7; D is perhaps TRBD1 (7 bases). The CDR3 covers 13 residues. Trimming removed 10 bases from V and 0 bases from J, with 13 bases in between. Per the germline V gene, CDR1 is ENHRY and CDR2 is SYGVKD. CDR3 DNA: TGTGCCACGGGGGACAGCTTCTCCTACGAGCAGTACTTC. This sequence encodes CATGDSFSYEQYF.

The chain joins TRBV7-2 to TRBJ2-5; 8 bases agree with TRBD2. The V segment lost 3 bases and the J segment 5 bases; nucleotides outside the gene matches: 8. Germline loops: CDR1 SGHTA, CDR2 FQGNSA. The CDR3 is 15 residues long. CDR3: CASSFGAGGEETQYF. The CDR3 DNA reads TGTGCCAGCAGCTTCGGGGCGGGAGGAGAGGAGACCCAGTACTTC. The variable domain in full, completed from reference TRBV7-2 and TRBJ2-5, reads GAGVSQSPSNKVTEKGKDVELRCDPISGHTALYWYRQSLGQGLEFLIYFQGNSAPDKSGLPSDRFSAERTGGSVSTLTIQRTQQEDSAVYLCASSFGAGGEETQYFGPGTRLLVL.

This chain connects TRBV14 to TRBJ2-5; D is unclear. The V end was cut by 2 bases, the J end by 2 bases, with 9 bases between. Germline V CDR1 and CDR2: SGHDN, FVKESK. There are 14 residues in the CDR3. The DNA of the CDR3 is TGTGCCAGCAGCCAACTAACGTCACAAGAGACCCAGTACTTC. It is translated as CASSQLTSQETQYF.

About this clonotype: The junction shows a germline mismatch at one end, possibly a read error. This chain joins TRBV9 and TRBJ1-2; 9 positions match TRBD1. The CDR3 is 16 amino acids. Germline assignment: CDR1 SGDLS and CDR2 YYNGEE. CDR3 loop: CATSLLPGQGTYGYTF. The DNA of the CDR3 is TGTGCCACCAGCCTTTTGCCGGGACAGGGAACCTATGGCTACACCTTC.

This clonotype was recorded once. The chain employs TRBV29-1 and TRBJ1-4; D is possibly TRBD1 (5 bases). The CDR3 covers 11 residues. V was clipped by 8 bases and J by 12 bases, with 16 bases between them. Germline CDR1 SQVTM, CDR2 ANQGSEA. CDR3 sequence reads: CSPRDGGELFF. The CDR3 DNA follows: TGCAGCCCCCGGGACGGGGGGGAACTGTTTTTT. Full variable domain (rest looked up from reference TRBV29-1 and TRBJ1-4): SAVISQKPSRDICQRGTSLTIQCQVDSQVTMMFWYRQQPGQSLTLIATANQGSEATYESGFVIDKFPISRPNLTFSTLTVSNMSPEDSSIYLCSPRDGGELFFGSGTQLSVL.